This entry features one T cell receptor (beta chain) sequence. Its antigen remains unknown. This entry belongs to a study of cytomegalovirus exposure and HLA in healthy donors. Broader study findings: A later analysis reportedly found fewer N-insertions in an Asian-associated ancestry cluster than the roughly 670-donor mean. The authors listed 164 TCR beta chains as cytomegalovirus-associated.

Trimming left V 4 bases short and J 0 bases short, with 12 bases between. The CDR3 runs to 15 residues. The V gene's germline CDR1 is MNHEY and CDR2 SVGAGI. It was with 60 Vbeta and 13 Jbeta primers that the PCR ran. In the original analysis: Per a later analysis, the number of unique TCR beta chains was about 80 million, of which 9 million to 12 million were shared. Repertoires were generated with immunoSEQ multiplex PCR, while TCRdb's copy carries only in-frame clones and drops some. V and J calls and clone size are copied from that table; D and trimming were computed from the DNA. The sample yields under 200,000 clones, roughly four fifths seen once. Healthy people donating bone marrow made up the donors.

Sequenced input: PBMCs. The receptor was derived from a man aged 40-55 years in good health and CMV-seropositive. J is TRBJ1-1 and V is TRBV6-5; no clear D. CDR3 DNA: TGTGCCAGCAGTTTTAGGACGGGGATGAACACTGAAGCTTTCTTT. Its protein is CASSFRTGMNTEAFF.